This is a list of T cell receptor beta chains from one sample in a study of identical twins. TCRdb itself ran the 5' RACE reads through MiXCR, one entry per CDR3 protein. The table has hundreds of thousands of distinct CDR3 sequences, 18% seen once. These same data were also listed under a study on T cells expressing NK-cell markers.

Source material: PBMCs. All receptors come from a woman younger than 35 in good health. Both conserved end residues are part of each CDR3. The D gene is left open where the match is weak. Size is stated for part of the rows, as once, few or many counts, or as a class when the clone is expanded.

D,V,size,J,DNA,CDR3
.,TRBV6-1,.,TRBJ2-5,TGTGCCAGCACCCCCGGCGGGTCCCGATCGAAGACCCAGTACTTC,CASTPGGSRSKTQYF
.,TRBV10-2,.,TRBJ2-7,TGCGCCAGCAGCCCCGTCTTACTCATCTACGAGCAGTACTTC,CASSPVLLIYEQYF
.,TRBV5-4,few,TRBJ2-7,TGTGCCAGCAGCTTGAAACAGGGCGCCTACGAGCAGTACTTC,CASSLKQGAYEQYF
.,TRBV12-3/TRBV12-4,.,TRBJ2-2,TGTGCCAGCAGTTTCATCACCGGGGAGCTGTTTTTT,CASSFITGELFF
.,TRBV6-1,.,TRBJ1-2,TGTGCCAGCAGTGACAGGGTGGGCTATGGCTACACCTTC,CASSDRVGYGYTF
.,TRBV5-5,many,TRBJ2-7,TGTGCCAGCAGCTTCCACAGTGTTGGCTACGAGCAGTACTTC,CASSFHSVGYEQYF
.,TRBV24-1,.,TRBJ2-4,TGTGCCACCAGGTGCCTCACTTCCAAAAACATTCAGTACTTC,CATRCLTSKNIQYF
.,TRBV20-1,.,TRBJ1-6,TGCAGTGCTAGAGTTGCAGGCTATAATTCACCCCTCCACTTT,CSARVAGYNSPLHF
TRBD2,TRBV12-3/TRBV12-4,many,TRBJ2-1,TGTGCCAGCAGCCTCGGGGGGGCCTACAATGAGCAGTTCTTC,CASSLGGAYNEQFF
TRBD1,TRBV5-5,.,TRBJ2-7,TGTGCCAGCAGCCTCGGGACAGGGAAGTTCTCCTACGAGCAGTACTTC,CASSLGTGKFSYEQYF